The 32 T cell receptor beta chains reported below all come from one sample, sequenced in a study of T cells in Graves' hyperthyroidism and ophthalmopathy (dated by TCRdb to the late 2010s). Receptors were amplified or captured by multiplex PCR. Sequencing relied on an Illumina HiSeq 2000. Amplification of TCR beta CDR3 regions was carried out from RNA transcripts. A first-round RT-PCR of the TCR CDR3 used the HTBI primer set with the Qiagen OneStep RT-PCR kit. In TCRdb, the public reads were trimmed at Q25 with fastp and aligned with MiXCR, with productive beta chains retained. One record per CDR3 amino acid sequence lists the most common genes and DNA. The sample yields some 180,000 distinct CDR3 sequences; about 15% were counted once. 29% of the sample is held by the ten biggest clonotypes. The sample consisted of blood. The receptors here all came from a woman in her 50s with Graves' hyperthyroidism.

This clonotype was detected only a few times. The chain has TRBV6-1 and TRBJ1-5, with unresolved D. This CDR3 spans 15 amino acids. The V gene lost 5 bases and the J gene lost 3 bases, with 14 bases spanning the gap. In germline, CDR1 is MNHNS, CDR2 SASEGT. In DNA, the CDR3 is TGTGCCAGCAGTTTAGGACCAGCCACCAATCAGCCCCAGCATTTT. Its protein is CASSLGPATNQPQHF.

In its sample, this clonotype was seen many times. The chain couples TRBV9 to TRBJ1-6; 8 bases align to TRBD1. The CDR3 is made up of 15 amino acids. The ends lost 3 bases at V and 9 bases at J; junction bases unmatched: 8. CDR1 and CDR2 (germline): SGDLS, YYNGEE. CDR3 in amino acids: CASSAGQGAASPLHF. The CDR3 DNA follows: TGTGCCAGCAGCGCCGGACAGGGCGCTGCTTCACCCCTCCACTTT.

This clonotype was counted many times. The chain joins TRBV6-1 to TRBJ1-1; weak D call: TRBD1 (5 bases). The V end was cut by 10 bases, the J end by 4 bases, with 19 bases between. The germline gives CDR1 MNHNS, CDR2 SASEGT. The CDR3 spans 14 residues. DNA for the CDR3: TGTGCCACCTCTATCCAATTGACAGTCACTGAAGCTTTCTTT. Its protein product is CATSIQLTVTEAFF.

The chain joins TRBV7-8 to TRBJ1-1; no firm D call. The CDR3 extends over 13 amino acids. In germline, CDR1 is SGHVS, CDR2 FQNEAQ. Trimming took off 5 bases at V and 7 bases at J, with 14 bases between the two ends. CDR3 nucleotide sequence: TGTGCCAGCAGCGTCGCCGGGCAGAATGAAGCTTTCTTT. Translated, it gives CASSVAGQNEAFF.

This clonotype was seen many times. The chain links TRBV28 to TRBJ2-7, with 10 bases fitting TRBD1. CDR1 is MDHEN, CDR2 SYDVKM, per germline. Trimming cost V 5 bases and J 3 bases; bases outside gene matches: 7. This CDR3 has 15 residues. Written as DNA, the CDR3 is TGTGCCAGCAGTAAAACCGGGACAGGGGACTACGAGCAGTACTTC. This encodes CASSKTGTGDYEQYF. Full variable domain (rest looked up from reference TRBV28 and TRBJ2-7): DVKVTQSSRYLVKRTGEKVFLECVQDMDHENMFWYRQDPGLGLRLIYFSYDVKMKEKGDIPEGYSVSREKKERFSLILESASTNQTSMYLCASSKTGTGDYEQYFGPGTRLTVT.

CDR3 amino acids: CASSQISGGETQYF. For the CDR3, the DNA is TGTGCCAGCAGCCAAATTAGCGGGGGGGAGACCCAGTACTTC. The chain combines TRBV11-2 with TRBJ2-5; 10 bases map to TRBD2. Per the germline V gene, CDR1 is SGHAT and CDR2 is FQNNGV. The CDR3 spans 14 residues. V shed 5 bases and J 5 bases; nucleotides not matched to a gene: 5. The whole variable domain, filled in from reference TRBV11-2 and TRBJ2-5, reads EAGVAQSPRYKIIEKRQSVAFWCNPISGHATLYWYQQILGQGPKLLIQFQNNGVVDDSQLPKDRFSAERLKGVDSTLKIQPAKLEDSAVYLCASSQISGGETQYFGPGTRLLVL.

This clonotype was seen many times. The CDR3 protein is CASSFGTAPSPNTEAFF. CDR3 nucleotides: TGTGCCAGCAGTTTTGGGACAGCTCCTTCCCCGAACACTGAAGCTTTCTTT. The chain has TRBV27 and TRBJ1-1; 7 nucleotides agree with TRBD1. Per the germline V gene, CDR1 is MNHEY and CDR2 is SMNVEV (reference sequence). This CDR3 contains 17 residues. V was pared by 3 bases and J by 1 base, with 11 bases of the junction left unmatched.

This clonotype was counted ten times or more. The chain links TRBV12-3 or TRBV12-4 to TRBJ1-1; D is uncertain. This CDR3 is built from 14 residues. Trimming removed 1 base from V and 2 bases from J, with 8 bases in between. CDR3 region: CASSLELINTEAFF. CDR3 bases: TGTGCCAGCAGTTTAGAACTAATTAACACTGAAGCTTTCTTT.

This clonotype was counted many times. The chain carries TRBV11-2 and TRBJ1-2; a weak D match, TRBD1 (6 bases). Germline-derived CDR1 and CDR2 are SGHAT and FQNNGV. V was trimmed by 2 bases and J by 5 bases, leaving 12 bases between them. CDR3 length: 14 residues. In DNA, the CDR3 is TGTGCCAGCAGCTTAACAAGGGGGTCTTATGGCTACACCTTC. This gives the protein CASSLTRGSYGYTF.

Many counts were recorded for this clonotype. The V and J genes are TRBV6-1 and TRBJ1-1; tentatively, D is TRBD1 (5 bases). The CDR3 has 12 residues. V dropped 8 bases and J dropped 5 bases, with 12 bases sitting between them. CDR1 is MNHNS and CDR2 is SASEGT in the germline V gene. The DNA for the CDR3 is TGTGCCAGCGACAGCGGGGTTACTGAAGCTTTCTTT. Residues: CASDSGVTEAFF.

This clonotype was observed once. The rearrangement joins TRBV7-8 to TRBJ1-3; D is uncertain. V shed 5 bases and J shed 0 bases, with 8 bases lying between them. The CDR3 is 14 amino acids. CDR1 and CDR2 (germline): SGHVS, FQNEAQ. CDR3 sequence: CASSNGVSGNTIYF. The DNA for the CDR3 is TGTGCCAGCAGCAACGGAGTCTCTGGAAACACCATATATTTT.

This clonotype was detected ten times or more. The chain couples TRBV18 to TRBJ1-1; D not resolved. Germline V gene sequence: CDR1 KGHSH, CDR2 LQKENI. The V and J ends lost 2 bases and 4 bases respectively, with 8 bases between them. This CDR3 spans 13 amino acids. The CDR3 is CASSPGLGTEAFF. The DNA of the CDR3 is TGTGCCAGCTCACCAGGCCTGGGCACTGAAGCTTTCTTT.

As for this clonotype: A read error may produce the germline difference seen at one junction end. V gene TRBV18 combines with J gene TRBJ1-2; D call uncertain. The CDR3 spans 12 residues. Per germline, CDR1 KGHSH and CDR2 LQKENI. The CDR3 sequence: CGSSRDQGGYTF. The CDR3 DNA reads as TGTGGCAGCTCACGGGATCAAGGCGGCTACACCTTC.

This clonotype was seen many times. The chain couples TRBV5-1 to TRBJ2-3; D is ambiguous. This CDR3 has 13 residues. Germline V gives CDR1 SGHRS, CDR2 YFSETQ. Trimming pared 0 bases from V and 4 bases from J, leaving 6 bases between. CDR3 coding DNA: TGCGCCAGCAGCTTGGGTAGGCCAGATACGCAGTATTTT. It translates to CASSLGRPDTQYF.

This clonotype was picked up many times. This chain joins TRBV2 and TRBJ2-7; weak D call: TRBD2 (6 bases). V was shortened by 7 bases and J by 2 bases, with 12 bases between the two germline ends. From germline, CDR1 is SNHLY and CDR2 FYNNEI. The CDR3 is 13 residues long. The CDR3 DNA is TGTGCCAGCACGGGAGCCACAACCTACGAGCAGTACTTC. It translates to CASTGATTYEQYF.

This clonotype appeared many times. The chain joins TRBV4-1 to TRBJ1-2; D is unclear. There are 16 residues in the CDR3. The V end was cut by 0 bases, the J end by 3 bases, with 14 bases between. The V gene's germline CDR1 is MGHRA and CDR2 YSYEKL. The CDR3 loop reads CASSQDPSGAYYGYTF. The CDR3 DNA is TGCGCCAGCAGCCAAGATCCATCAGGAGCCTACTATGGCTACACCTTC.

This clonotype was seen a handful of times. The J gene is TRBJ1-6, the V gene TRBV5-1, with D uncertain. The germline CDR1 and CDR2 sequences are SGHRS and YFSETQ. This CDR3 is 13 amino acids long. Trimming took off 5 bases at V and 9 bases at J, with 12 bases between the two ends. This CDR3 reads CASRVDRSSPLHF. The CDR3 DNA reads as TGCGCCAGCAGGGTAGACCGGAGTTCACCCCTCCACTTT.

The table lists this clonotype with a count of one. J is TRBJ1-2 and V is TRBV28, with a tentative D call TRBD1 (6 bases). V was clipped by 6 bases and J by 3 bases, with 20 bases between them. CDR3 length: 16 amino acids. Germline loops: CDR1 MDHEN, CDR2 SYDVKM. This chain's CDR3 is CASSGLAGAGDYGYTF. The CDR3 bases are TGTGCCAGCAGCGGACTGGCGGGGGCAGGGGACTATGGCTACACCTTC.

This CDR3 is CASSVEVAGDEQFF. The CDR3 nucleotides read TGTGCCAGCAGCGTAGAGGTTGCGGGGGATGAGCAGTTCTTC. V usage is TRBV9 and J usage is TRBJ2-1, with TRBD2 matching over 7 bases. CDR1 is SGDLS, CDR2 YYNGEE, per germline. The CDR3 spans 14 residues. J was trimmed by 8 bases and V by 0 bases; bases with no gene match: 5.

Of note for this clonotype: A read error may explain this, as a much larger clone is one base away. The CDR3 region has the DNA TGCGCCAGCAAGGAGGGGAATAATGAAAAACTGGTTTTT. This sequence encodes CASKEGNNEKLVF. The chain joins TRBV5-1 to TRBJ1-4; D possibly corresponds to TRBD1 (5 bases). Germline V gives CDR1 SGHRS, CDR2 YFSETQ. The CDR3 totals 13 residues. The full variable domain, completed using reference TRBV5-1 and TRBJ1-4, is KAGVTQTPRYLIKTRGQQVTLSCSPISGHRSVSWYQQTPGQGLQFLFEYFSETQRNKGNFPGRFSGRQFSNSRSEMNVSTLELGDSALYLCASKEGNNEKLVFGSGTQLSVL.

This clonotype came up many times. The CDR3 region has the DNA TGCGCCAGCAGCTTGGGGGACAGGGAAAGAGGCTACGAGCAGTACTTC. As protein: CASSLGDRERGYEQYF. The rearrangement joins TRBV5-1 to TRBJ2-7; 9 bases match TRBD1. The length of the CDR3 is 16 residues. From germline, CDR1 is SGHRS and CDR2 YFSETQ. V lost 0 bases to trimming and J lost 3 bases; unmatched junction nucleotides: 7.

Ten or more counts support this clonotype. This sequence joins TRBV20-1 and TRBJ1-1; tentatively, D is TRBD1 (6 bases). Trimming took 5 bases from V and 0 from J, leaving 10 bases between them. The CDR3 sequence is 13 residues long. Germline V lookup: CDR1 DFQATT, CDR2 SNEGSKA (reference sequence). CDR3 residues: CSAPGGVNTEAFF. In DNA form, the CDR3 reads TGCAGTGCTCCGGGGGGCGTGAACACTGAAGCTTTCTTT.

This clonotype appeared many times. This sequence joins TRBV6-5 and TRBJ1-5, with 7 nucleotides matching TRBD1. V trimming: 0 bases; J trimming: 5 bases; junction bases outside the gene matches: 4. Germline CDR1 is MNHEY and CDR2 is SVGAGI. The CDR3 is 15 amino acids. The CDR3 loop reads CASSYSRGGDQPQHF. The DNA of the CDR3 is TGTGCCAGCAGTTACTCGAGAGGGGGCGATCAGCCCCAGCATTTT.

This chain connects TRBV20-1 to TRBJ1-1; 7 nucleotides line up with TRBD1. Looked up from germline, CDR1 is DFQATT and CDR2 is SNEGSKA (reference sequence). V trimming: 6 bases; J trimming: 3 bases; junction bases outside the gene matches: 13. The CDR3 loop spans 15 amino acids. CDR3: CSAPQQGFRDTEAFF. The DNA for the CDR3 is TGCAGTGCCCCACAACAGGGGTTCCGTGACACTGAAGCTTTCTTT.

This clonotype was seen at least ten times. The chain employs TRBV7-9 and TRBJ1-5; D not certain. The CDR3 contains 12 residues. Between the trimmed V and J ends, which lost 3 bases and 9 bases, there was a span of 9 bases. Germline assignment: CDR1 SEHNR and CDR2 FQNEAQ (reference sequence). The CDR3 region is CASSFGERPQHF. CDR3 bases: TGTGCCAGCAGCTTTGGCGAGCGGCCCCAGCATTTT.

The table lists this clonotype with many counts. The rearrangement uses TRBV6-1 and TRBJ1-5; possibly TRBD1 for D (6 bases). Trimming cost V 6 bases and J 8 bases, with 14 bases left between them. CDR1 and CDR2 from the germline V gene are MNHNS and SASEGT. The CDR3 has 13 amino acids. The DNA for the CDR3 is TGTGCCAGCAGGAATACAGGGCACGAGCCCCAGCATTTT. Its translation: CASRNTGHEPQHF.

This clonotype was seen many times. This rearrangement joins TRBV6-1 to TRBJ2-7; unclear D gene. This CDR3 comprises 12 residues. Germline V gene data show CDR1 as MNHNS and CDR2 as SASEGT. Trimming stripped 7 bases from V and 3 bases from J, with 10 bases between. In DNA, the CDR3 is TGTGCCAGCAAAGCCGCCGTCTACGAGCAGTACTTC. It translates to CASKAAVYEQYF.

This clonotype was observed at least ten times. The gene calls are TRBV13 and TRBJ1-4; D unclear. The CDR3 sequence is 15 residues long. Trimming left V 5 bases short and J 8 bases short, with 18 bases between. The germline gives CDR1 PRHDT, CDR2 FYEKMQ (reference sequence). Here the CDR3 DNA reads TGTGCCAGCAGCCTCTCCACCCTGGACGGAGAAAAACTGTTTTTT. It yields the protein CASSLSTLDGEKLFF.

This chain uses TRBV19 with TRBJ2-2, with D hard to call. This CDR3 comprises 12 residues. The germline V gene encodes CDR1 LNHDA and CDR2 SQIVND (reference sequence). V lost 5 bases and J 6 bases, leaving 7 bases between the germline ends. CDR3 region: CASSFRAGELFF. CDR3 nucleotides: TGTGCCAGTAGTTTTCGGGCCGGGGAGCTGTTTTTT.

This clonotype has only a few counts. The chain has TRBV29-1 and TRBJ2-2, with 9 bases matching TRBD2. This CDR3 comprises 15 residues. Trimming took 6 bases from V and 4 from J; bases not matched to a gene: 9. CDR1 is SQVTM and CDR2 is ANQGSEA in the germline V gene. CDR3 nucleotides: TGCAGCGTCGCGGGGGGGGACCTACTCACCGGGGAGCTGTTTTTT. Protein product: CSVAGGDLLTGELFF.

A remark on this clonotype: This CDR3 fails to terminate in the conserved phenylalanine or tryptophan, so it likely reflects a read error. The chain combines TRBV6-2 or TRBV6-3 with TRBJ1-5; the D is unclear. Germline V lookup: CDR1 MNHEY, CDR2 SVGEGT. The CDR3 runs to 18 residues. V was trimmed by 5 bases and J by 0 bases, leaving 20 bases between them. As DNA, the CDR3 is TGTGCCAGCAGTCGACACCACTTGGACGGCTATAGCAATCAGCCCCAGCATTCT. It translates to CASSRHHLDGYSNQPQHS.

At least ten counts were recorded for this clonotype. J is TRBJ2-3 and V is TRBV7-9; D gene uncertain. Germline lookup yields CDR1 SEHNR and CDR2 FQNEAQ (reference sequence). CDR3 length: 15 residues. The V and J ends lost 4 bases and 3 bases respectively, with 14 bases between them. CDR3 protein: CASSSQPIRTDTQYF. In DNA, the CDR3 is TGTGCCAGCAGCTCACAGCCCATCCGGACAGATACGCAGTATTTT.